These T cell receptor beta chains were read from a single sample in a study of T cells in Graves' hyperthyroidism and ophthalmopathy. TCRdb ran MiXCR on the multiplex PCR reads and lists one entry per CDR3 protein. The top ten hold over 25% of the sample, which has fewer than 400,000 distinct CDR3 sequences, around 15% seen once. The sequenced sample was blood. The receptor set was obtained from a man between 45 and 60 years old with Graves' ophthalmopathy. The CDR3 runs from the conserved cysteine through the conserved F or W. D genes are given only for firm matches. Where a row states a size, it is once, few, many or the class of an expanded clone; other rows omit it.

CDR3aa	CDR3nt	j_gene	v_gene	abundance	d_gene
CAISEVSDTGELFF	TGTGCCATCAGTGAGGTATCAGACACCGGGGAGCTGTTTTTT	TRBJ2-2	TRBV10-3	few	-
CATSSLHPGSTDTQYF	TGTGCCACCAGCAGCCTACACCCGGGATCAACAGATACGCAGTATTTT	TRBJ2-3	TRBV15	-	-
CASSQRTSGDLSYEQYF	TGTGCCAGCAGCCAGAGGACTAGCGGGGACCTCTCCTACGAGCAGTACTTC	TRBJ2-7	TRBV4-2	few	TRBD2
CASSMAGIYEQYF	TGTGCCAGTAGTATGGCAGGGATCTACGAGCAGTACTTC	TRBJ2-7	TRBV19	few	-
CASSRTGGDDQPQHF	TGTGCCAGCTCACGGACAGGGGGTGATGATCAGCCCCAGCATTTT	TRBJ1-5	TRBV18	many	TRBD1
CASSQAPGLAGRSTDTQYF	TGTGCCAGCAGCCAAGCCCCGGGACTAGCGGGCAGGAGCACAGATACGCAGTATTTT	TRBJ2-3	TRBV3-1	many	TRBD2
CASSRRGLETYEQYF	TGTGCCAGCAGCCGACGGGGACTGGAAACCTACGAGCAGTACTTC	TRBJ2-7	TRBV11-3	many	-
CALTNGSGSIDEQFF	TGTGCCCTAACGAACGGTAGCGGGAGTATCGATGAGCAGTTCTTC	TRBJ2-1	TRBV2	many	TRBD2
CASSFGVDKNIQYF	TGTGCCAGCAGCTTCGGGGTGGACAAAAACATTCAGTACTTC	TRBJ2-4	TRBV7-9	-	-
CASRAGQLNLAKNIQYF	TGCGCCAGCAGGGCGGGACAGCTGAACCTGGCCAAAAACATTCAGTACTTC	TRBJ2-4	TRBV10-1	-	-
CSPTGLYNEQFF	TGCAGCCCGACGGGGCTTTACAATGAGCAGTTCTTC	TRBJ2-1	TRBV29-1	many	-
CASSPGLAGVNEQFF	TGCGCCAGCAGCCCCGGACTAGCGGGAGTTAATGAGCAGTTCTTC	TRBJ2-1	TRBV5-1	many	TRBD2
CAISDLTSGSYEQFF	TGTGCCATCAGCGATCTGACTAGCGGGAGCTATGAGCAGTTCTTC	TRBJ2-1	TRBV10-3	-	TRBD2
CAISDAGGSNQPQHF	TGTGCCATCAGTGACGCAGGTGGTTCCAATCAGCCCCAGCATTTT	TRBJ1-5	TRBV10-3	-	-
CASSPPGAGDDEQYF	TGTGCCAGCTCACCACCGGGGGCAGGGGACGACGAGCAGTACTTC	TRBJ2-7	TRBV18	many	-
CASSRQTDSGANVLTF	TGTGCCAGCAGCCGTCAAACGGACTCTGGGGCCAACGTCCTGACTTTC	TRBJ2-6	TRBV7-2	few	-
CASSQSWVSVEKLFF	TGCGCCAGCAGCCAAAGTTGGGTATCCGTTGAAAAACTGTTTTTT	TRBJ1-4	TRBV4-1	few	-
CASGKVPGRREKLFF	TGTGCCAGCGGGAAGGTTCCCGGACGGCGTGAAAAACTGTTTTTT	TRBJ1-4	TRBV7-9	-	-
CSADYRAKNTEAFF	TGCAGTGCTGATTACAGGGCAAAGAACACTGAAGCTTTCTTT	TRBJ1-1	TRBV20-1	many	-
CASSIYASGRHNSYNEQFF	TGTGCCAGCAGCATATATGCTAGCGGGAGACATAACTCCTACAATGAGCAGTTCTTC	TRBJ2-1	TRBV7-8	few	TRBD2
CASSQLNAPGVSRVEAFF	TGCGCCAGCAGCCAACTAAATGCGCCAGGGGTCTCCCGGGTGGAAGCTTTCTTT	TRBJ1-1	TRBV4-1	-	-
CASSPTSGGQETQYF	TGTGCCAGCAGCCCGACTAGCGGGGGACAAGAGACCCAGTACTTC	TRBJ2-5	TRBV12-3/TRBV12-4	many	TRBD2
CSVDPSGAWSNEQFF	TGCAGCGTTGATCCTAGCGGGGCCTGGAGCAATGAGCAGTTCTTC	TRBJ2-1	TRBV29-1	many	TRBD2
CASSPGLAREQFF	TGTGCCAGCAGCCCGGGACTAGCGAGGGAGCAGTTCTTC	TRBJ2-1	TRBV7-9	few	TRBD2
CASRLGRGADTQYF	TGTGCCAGTAGGTTGGGCAGGGGGGCAGATACGCAGTATTTT	TRBJ2-3	TRBV19	-	-
CASSFHSLNTEAFF	TGTGCCAGCAGTTTCCACAGCTTGAACACTGAAGCTTTCTTT	TRBJ1-1	TRBV28	many	-
CASSELVAGEQYF	TGCGCCAGCAGTGAGTTAGTGGCCGGCGAGCAGTACTTC	TRBJ2-7	TRBV10-1	many	-
CATSRGRRGNTIYF	TGTGCCACCAGCAGAGGCCGAAGGGGAAACACCATATATTTT	TRBJ1-3	TRBV15	-	-
CSAPALAGMWEQYF	TGCAGTGCACCCGCCCTAGCGGGAATGTGGGAGCAGTACTTC	TRBJ2-7	TRBV20-1	few	TRBD2
CASKRERGYSYEQYF	TGTGCCAGCAAAAGGGAGCGGGGATACTCCTACGAGCAGTACTTC	TRBJ2-7	TRBV6-1	many	TRBD2
CASSLFPFGRSSYEQYF	TGTGCCAGCAGCTTATTCCCCTTTGGGAGGAGCTCCTACGAGCAGTACTTC	TRBJ2-7	TRBV7-9	few	-
CASSLAEFWETQYF	TGTGCCAGCAGCTTAGCGGAGTTTTGGGAGACCCAGTACTTC	TRBJ2-5	TRBV7-9	-	-
CASSLTSGSVSKNIQYF	TGTGCCAGCAGCCTCACTAGCGGGAGTGTTAGCAAAAACATTCAGTACTTC	TRBJ2-4	TRBV3-1	many	TRBD2
CASSRTSPEGQFF	TGTGCCAGCAGCCGGACTAGCCCAGAGGGGCAGTTCTTC	TRBJ2-1	TRBV7-9	many	TRBD2
CATSDFGGRGYTF	TGTGCCACCAGTGATTTTGGCGGGAGAGGCTACACCTTC	TRBJ1-2	TRBV24-1	many	-